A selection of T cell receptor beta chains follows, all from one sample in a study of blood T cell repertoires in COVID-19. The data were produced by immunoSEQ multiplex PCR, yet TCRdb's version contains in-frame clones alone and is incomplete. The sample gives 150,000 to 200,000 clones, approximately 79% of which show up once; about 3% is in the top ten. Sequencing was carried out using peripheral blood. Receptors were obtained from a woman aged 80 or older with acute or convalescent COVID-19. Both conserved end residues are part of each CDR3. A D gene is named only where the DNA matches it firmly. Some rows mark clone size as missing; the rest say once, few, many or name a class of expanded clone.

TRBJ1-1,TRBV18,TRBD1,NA,CASSPGQVNTEAFF,TGTGCCAGCTCTCCGGGACAGGTGAACACTGAAGCTTTCTTT
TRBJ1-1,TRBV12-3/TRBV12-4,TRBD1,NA,CASSLATGTEAFF,TGTGCCAGCAGTTTAGCGACAGGGACTGAAGCTTTCTTT
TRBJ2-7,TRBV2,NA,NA,CASGQSAYEQYF,TGTGCCAGCGGACAGTCGGCCTACGAGCAGTACTTC
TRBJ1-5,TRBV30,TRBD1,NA,CAWSGGQGRISPQHF,TGTGCCTGGAGCGGCGGACAGGGTAGAATCAGCCCCCAGCATTTT
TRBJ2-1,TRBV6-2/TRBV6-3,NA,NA,CASSYEEYNEQFF,TGTGCCAGCAGTTACGAGGAATACAATGAGCAGTTCTTC
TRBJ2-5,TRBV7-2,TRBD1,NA,CASSLISTGGTETQYF,TGTGCCAGCAGCTTAATTTCGACAGGGGGCACGGAGACCCAGTACTTC
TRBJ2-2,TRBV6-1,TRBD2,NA,CASSDPGGRDGELFF,TGTGCCAGCAGTGATCCCGGAGGGAGGGACGGGGAGCTGTTTTTT
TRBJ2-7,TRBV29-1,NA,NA,CSVEDFRYEQYF,TGCAGCGTTGAAGATTTCCGCTACGAGCAGTACTTC
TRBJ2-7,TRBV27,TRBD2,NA,CASSKRTSAYEQYF,TGTGCCAGCAGTAAACGGACTAGCGCCTACGAGCAGTACTTC
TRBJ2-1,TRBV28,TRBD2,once,CASSFRLAGVSYNEQFF,TGTGCCAGCAGTTTTAGGCTAGCGGGCGTCTCCTACAATGAGCAGTTCTTC
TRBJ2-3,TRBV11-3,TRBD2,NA,CASSPPLSGPLTDTQYF,TGTGCCAGCAGCCCCCCGCTTAGCGGGCCCCTCACAGATACGCAGTATTTT
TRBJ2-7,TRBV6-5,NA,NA,CASSSQGYEQYF,TGTGCCAGCAGTTCCCAGGGCTACGAGCAGTACTTC
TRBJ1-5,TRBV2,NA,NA,CASSEDYSNQPQHF,TGTGCCAGCAGTGAAGATTATAGCAATCAGCCCCAGCATTTT
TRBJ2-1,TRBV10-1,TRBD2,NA,CASSSGRAGNEQFF,TGCGCCAGTAGTAGCGGGAGGGCCGGGAATGAGCAGTTCTTC
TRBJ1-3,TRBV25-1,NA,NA,CASSALGTSGNTIYF,TGTGCCAGCAGTGCCTTAGGGACTTCTGGAAACACCATATATTTT
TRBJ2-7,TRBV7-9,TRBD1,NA,CASSPITGTVPYEQYF,TGTGCCAGCAGCCCTATTACTGGGACAGTCCCCTACGAGCAGTACTTC
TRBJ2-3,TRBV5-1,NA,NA,CASSSSGWTDTQYF,TGCGCCAGCAGCTCCAGCGGGTGGACAGATACGCAGTATTTT
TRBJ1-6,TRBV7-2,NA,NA,CASSLGQGSTYNSPLHF,TGTGCCAGCAGCTTAGGGCAGGGGAGTACCTATAATTCACCCCTCCACTTT
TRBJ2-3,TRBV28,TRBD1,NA,CASSTGGSTDTQYF,TGTGCCAGCAGTACAGGGGGTAGCACAGATACGCAGTATTTT
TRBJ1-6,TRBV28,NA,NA,CASSSGSYNSPLHF,TGTGCCAGCAGTTCGGGCTCCTATAATTCACCCCTCCACTTT
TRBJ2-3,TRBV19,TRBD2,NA,CASRGTGTSVADTQYF,TGTGCCAGTAGAGGGACCGGGACTAGCGTAGCAGATACGCAGTATTTT
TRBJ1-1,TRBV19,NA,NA,CASSSTGLVRSVAFF,TGTGCCAGTAGTAGCACAGGGCTCGTAAGGTCCGTGGCTTTCTTT
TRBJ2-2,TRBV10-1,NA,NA,CASSPGAGELFF,TGCGCCAGCAGCCCAGGGGCCGGGGAGCTGTTTTTT
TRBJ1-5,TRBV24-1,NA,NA,CATSDPYSNQPQHF,TGTGCCACCAGTGATCCTTATAGCAATCAGCCCCAGCATTTT
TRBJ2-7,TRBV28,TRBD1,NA,CASSSGQGDYEQYF,TGTGCCAGCAGTTCGGGACAGGGGGACTACGAGCAGTACTTC
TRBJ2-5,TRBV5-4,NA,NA,CASSLSETQYF,TGTGCCAGCAGCTTATCGGAGACCCAGTACTTC
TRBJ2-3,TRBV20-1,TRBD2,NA,CSASGSGRGTDTQYF,TGCAGTGCTAGTGGTAGCGGGAGGGGCACAGATACGCAGTATTTT
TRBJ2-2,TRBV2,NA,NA,CASSVQNTGELFF,TGTGCCAGCAGTGTCCAGAACACCGGGGAGCTGTTTTTT
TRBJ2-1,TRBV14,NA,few,CASSQGGTPYNEQFF,TGTGCCAGCAGCCAAGGGGGGACACCTTACAATGAGCAGTTCTTC
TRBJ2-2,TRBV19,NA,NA,CASSSRGGAIGELFF,TGTGCCAGTAGTTCCCGAGGGGGGGCTATCGGGGAGCTGTTTTTT
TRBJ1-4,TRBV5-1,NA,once,CASSLAGGAGKLFF,TGCGCCAGCAGCTTGGCCGGGGGGGCCGGAAAACTGTTTTTT
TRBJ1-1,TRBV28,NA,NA,CASSAGGYTEAFF,TGTGCCAGCAGCGCCGGGGGGTACACTGAAGCTTTCTTT
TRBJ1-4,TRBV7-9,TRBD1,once,CASSLLRTGTATNEKLFF,TGTGCCAGCAGCTTACTGCGGACAGGGACAGCAACTAATGAAAAACTGTTTTTT
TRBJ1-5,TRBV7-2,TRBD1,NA,CASSLGDRINQPQHF,TGTGCCAGCAGCTTGGGGGACAGAATCAATCAGCCCCAGCATTTT
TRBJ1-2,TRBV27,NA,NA,CASSLHGAYGYTF,TGTGCCAGCAGCTTACATGGGGCCTATGGCTACACCTTC
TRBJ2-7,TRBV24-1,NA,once,CATSDRERQYF,TGTGCCACCAGTGATAGGGAGAGGCAGTACTTC
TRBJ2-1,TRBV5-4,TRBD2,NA,CASSLELAIYGAEQFF,TGTGCCAGCAGCTTGGAACTAGCGATCTACGGTGCTGAGCAGTTCTTC
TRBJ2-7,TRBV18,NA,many,CASSPLYEQYF,TGTGCCAGCTCACCCCTTTACGAGCAGTACTTC
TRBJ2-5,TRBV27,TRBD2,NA,CASSSLAGGDETQYF,TGTGCCAGCAGTAGCCTAGCGGGAGGCGATGAGACCCAGTACTTC